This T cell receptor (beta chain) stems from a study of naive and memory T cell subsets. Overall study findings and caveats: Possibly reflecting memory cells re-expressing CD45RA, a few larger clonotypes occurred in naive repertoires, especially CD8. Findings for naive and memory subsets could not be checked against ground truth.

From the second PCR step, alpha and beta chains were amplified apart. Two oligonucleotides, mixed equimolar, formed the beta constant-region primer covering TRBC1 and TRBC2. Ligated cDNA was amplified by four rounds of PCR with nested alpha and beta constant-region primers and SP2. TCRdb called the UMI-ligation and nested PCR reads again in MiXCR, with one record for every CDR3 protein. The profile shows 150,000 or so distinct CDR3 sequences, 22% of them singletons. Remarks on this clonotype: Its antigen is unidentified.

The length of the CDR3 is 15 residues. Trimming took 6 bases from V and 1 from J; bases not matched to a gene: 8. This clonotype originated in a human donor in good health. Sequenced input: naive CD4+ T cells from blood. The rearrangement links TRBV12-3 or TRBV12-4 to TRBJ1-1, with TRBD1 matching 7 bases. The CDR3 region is CASSPSGGSNTEAFF. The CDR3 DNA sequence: TGTGCCAGCAGCCCTTCAGGGGGATCGAACACTGAAGCTTTCTTT.